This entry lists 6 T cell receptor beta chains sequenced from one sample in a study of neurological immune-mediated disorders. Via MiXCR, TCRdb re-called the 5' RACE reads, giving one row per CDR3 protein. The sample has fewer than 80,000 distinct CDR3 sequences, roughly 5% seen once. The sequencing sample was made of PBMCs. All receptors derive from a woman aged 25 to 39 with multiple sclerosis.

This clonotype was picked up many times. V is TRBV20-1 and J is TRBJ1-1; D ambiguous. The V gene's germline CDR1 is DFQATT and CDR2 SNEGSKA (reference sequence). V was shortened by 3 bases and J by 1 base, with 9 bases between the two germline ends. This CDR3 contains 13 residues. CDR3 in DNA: TGCAGTGCTAGGGAGGTTGGGAACACTGAAGCTTTCTTT. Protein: CSAREVGNTEAFF.

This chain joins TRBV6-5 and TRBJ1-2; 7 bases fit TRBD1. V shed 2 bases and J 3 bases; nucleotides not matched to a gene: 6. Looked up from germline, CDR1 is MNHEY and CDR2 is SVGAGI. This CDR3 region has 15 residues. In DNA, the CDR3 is TGTGCCAGCAGTTACCGCGGACAGGTTTACTATGGCTACACCTTC. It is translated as CASSYRGQVYYGYTF.

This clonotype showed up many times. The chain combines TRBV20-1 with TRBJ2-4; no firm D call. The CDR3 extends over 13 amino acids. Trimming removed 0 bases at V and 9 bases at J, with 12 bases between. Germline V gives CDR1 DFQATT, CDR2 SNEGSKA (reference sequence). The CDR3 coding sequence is TGCAGTGCTAGAGACCCGACCTTTGGCATTCAGTACTTC. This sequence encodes CSARDPTFGIQYF.

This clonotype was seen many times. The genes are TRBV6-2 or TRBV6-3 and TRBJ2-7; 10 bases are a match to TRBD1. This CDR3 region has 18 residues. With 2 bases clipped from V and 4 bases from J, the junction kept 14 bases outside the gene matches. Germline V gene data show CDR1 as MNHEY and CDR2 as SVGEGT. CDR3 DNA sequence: TGTGCCAGCAGTTACATGATCTCCTGGGACAGGGGTTATTACGAGCAGTACTTC. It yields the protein CASSYMISWDRGYYEQYF.

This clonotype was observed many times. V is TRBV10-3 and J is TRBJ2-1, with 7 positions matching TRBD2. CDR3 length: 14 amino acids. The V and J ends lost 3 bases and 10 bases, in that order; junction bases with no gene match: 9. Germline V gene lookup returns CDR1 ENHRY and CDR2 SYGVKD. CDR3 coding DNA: TGTGCCATCAGTGATCGGGGGGACCTCAGGGAGCAGTTCTTC. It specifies CAISDRGDLREQFF.

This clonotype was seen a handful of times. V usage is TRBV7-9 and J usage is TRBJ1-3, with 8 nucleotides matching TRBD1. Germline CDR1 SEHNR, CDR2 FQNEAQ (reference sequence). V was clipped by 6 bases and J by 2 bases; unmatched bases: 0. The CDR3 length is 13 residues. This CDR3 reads CASRTGAGNTIYF. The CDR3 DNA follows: TGTGCCAGCAGGACAGGGGCTGGAAACACCATATATTTT.